Here is one TCR beta chain with its context. Its target is unknown. PCR involved 60 Vbeta and 13 Jbeta primers. Profiled with immunoSEQ multiplex PCR; TCRdb holds only in-frame clones, not every one. Here the sample spans around 150,000 clones, 75% to 90% being singletons. This cohort consisted of healthy bone marrow donors. This sample stems from a study of cytomegalovirus exposure and HLA in healthy donors. Overall study findings and caveats: CMV serostatus was the only immune exposure information that was available. CMV antigen specificity of a few CMV-associated chains was confirmed in vitro.

The CDR3 has 15 amino acids. Looked up from germline, CDR1 is MRHNA and CDR2 is SNTAGT. Trimming pared 3 bases from V and 2 bases from J, leaving 11 bases between. J is TRBJ2-1 and V is TRBV6-4; D remains unclear. Sequences were obtained from PBMCs. The sequence was obtained from a woman aged 18-29 years in good health and CMV-seronegative. As DNA, the CDR3 is TGTGCCAGCAGTGATAGCCCCTCTACCTACAATGAGCAGTTCTTC. Its protein is CASSDSPSTYNEQFF.